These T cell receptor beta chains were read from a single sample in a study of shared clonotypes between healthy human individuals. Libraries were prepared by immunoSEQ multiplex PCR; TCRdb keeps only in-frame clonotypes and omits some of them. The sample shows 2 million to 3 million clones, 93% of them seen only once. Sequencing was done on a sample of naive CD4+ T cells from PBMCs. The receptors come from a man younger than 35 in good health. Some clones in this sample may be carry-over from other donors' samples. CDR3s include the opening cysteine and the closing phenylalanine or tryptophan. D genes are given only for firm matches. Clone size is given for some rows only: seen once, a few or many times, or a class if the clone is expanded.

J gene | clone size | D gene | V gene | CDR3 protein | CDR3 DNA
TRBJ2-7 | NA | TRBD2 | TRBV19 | CASRSLGGSRGYEQYF | TGTGCCAGTAGATCCCTCGGCGGGAGTAGGGGCTACGAGCAGTACTTC
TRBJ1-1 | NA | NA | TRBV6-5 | CASRLGGSKRSFF | TGTGCCAGCCGTCTCGGAGGGTCGAAGAGGTCTTTCTTT
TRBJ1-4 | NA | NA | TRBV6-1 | CASTGGTNEKLFF | TGTGCCAGCACGGGCGGGACTAATGAAAAACTGTTTTTT
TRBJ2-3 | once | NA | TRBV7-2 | CASSLLLDTQYF | TGTGCCAGCAGCTTATTACTGGATACGCAGTATTTT
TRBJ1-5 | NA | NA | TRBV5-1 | CASSLGANQPQHF | TGCGCCAGCAGCTTGGGGGCAAATCAGCCCCAGCATTTT
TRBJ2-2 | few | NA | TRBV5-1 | CASSWDTGELFF | TGCGCCAGCAGCTGGGACACCGGGGAGCTGTTTTTT
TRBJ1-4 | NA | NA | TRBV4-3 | CASSQYRELGEKLFF | TGCGCCAGCAGCCAATATCGGGAGTTAGGAGAAAAACTGTTTTTT
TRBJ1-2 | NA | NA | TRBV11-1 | CASSWGGQYYGYTF | TGTGCCAGCAGCTGGGGTGGCCAGTACTATGGCTACACCTTC
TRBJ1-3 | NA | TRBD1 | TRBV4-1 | CASSQPRQGASGNTIYF | TGCGCCAGCAGCCAGCCCCGGCAGGGGGCATCAGGAAACACCATATATTTT
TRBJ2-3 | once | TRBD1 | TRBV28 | CASSQGQRSDTQYF | TGTGCCAGCAGCCAGGGACAGCGGTCAGATACGCAGTATTTT
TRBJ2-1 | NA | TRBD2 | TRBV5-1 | CASSSGGSGIIWNEQFF | TGCGCCAGCAGCTCCGGGGGTAGCGGGATCATTTGGAATGAGCAGTTCTTC
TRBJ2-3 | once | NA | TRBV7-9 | CASSMSSTDTQYF | TGTGCCAGCAGCATGAGTAGTACAGATACGCAGTATTTT
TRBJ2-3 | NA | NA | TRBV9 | CASSSRAQGRVTQYF | TGTGCCAGCAGCTCCCGGGCCCAGGGTCGGGTTACGCAGTATTTT
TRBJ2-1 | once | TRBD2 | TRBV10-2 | CASCGGSFYNEQFF | TGCGCCAGCTGTGGCGGGAGCTTCTACAATGAGCAGTTCTTC
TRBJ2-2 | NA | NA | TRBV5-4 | CASSLVRTGELFF | TGTGCCAGCAGCTTGGTCCGCACCGGGGAGCTGTTTTTT
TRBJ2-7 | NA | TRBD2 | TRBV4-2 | CASSQTGGEQYF | TGTGCCAGCAGCCAAACGGGAGGCGAGCAGTACTTC
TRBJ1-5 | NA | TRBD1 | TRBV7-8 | CASSLEQGRNQPQHF | TGTGCCAGCAGCTTAGAACAGGGGCGGAATCAGCCCCAGCATTTT
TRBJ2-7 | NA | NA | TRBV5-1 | CASSLEAGNYEQYF | TGCGCCAGCAGCTTGGAGGCGGGGAACTACGAGCAGTACTTC
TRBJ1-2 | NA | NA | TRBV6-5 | CASTNLAPYTF | TGTGCCAGCACTAATCTTGCGCCCTACACCTTC
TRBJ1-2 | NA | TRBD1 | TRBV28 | CATSSGQGALNYGYTF | TGTGCCACCTCATCGGGACAGGGGGCTTTAAACTATGGCTACACCTTC
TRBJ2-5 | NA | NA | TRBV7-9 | CALGGMETQYF | TGTGCCCTGGGTGGAATGGAGACCCAGTACTTC
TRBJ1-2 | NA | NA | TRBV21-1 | CASSRQGFLYYGYTF | TGTGCCAGCAGCAGACAGGGGTTTCTTTACTATGGCTACACCTTC
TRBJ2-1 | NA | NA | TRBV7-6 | CASSPRAPYNEQFF | TGTGCCAGCAGCCCCCGGGCGCCCTACAATGAGCAGTTCTTC
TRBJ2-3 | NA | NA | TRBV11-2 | CASSLGAHLTDTQYF | TGTGCCAGCAGCTTAGGAGCGCATCTGACAGATACGCAGTATTTT
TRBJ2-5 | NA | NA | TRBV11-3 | CASRLGVGETQYF | TGTGCCAGCAGGCTGGGGGTCGGGGAGACCCAGTACTTC
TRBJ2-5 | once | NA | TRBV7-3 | CASSRDSRETQYF | TGTGCCAGCAGTCGGGACTCTCGGGAGACCCAGTACTTC
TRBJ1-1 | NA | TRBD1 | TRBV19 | CASKPRTGETEAFF | TGTGCCAGTAAGCCCCGGACAGGGGAAACTGAAGCTTTCTTT
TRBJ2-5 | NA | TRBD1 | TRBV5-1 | CASSEDRAETQYF | TGCGCCAGCAGCGAGGACAGGGCAGAGACCCAGTACTTC
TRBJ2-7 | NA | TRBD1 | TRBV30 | CANGTGEGYEQYF | TGTGCCAACGGGACAGGCGAGGGCTACGAGCAGTACTTC
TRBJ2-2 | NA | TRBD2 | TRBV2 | CASGRLAGGRTGELFF | TGTGCCAGCGGGAGGCTAGCGGGAGGTCGGACCGGGGAGCTGTTTTTT
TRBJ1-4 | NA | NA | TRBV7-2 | CASSSQKSTNEKLFF | TGTGCCAGCAGCAGTCAGAAATCAACTAATGAAAAACTGTTTTTT
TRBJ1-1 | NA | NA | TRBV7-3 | CASSLSRNTEAFF | TGTGCCAGCAGCTTAAGTAGGAACACTGAAGCTTTCTTT
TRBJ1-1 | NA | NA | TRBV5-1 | CASSLVAQPDTEAFF | TGCGCCAGCAGCTTGGTGGCACAACCAGACACTGAAGCTTTCTTT
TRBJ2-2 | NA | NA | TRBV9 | CASSVQTGTGELFF | TGTGCCAGCAGCGTACAAACGGGCACCGGGGAGCTGTTTTTT
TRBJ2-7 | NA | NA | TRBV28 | CASSFRGRVEQYF | TGTGCCAGCAGTTTTAGGGGTCGCGTTGAGCAGTACTTC
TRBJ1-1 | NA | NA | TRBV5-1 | CASSLGPRGVGDLMNTEAFF | TGCGCCAGCAGCTTGGGGCCCAGGGGTGTGGGCGATTTAATGAACACTGAAGCTTTCTTT
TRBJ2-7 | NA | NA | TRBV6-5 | CASTKKTLKTSEQYF | TGTGCCAGCACCAAAAAGACCTTAAAGACGTCCGAGCAGTACTTC
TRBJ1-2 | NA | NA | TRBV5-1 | CASSLGGPGGYTF | TGCGCCAGCAGCTTGGGGGGCCCAGGCGGCTACACCTTC
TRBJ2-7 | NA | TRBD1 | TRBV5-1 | CASTLTPTGTVSYEQYF | TGCGCCAGCACCCTAACCCCGACAGGGACGGTCTCCTACGAGCAGTACTTC
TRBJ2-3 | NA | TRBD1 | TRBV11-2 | CASSLGGDRGTDTQYF | TGTGCCAGCAGCCTAGGAGGGGACAGGGGCACAGATACGCAGTATTTT
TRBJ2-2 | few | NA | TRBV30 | CAWSLLTGELFF | TGTGCCTGGAGTCTGCTCACCGGGGAGCTGTTTTTT
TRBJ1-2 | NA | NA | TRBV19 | CASSTTDSFRRPGYGYTF | TGTGCCAGTAGTACCACAGACAGTTTCCGGCGTCCGGGCTATGGCTACACCTTC
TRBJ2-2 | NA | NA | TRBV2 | CASSPGTFPGELFF | TGTGCCAGCAGCCCGGGGACCTTCCCCGGGGAGCTGTTTTTT
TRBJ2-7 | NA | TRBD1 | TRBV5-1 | CASSPPRQGAVDEQYF | TGCGCCAGCAGCCCGCCGAGACAGGGGGCGGTCGACGAGCAGTACTTC
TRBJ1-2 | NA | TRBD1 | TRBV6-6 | CAIESQGARGYTF | TGTGCCATCGAATCTCAGGGGGCTAGAGGCTACACCTTC
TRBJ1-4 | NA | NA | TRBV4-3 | CASSHILGEGNEKLFF | TGCGCCAGCAGCCACATCCTGGGAGAGGGAAATGAAAAACTGTTTTTT
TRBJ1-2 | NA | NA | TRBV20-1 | CSASGSVGYTF | TGCAGTGCCTCGGGCTCGGTCGGCTACACCTTC
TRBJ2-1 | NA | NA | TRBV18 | CASSPQGRPEQFF | TGTGCCAGCTCACCACAGGGCAGGCCCGAGCAGTTCTTC
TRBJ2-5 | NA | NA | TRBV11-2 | CASSLAGVETQYF | TGTGCCAGCAGCTTAGCAGGGGTCGAGACCCAGTACTTC
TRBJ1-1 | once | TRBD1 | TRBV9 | CASSPRQGANTEAFF | TGTGCCAGCAGCCCTCGCCAGGGGGCGAACACTGAAGCTTTCTTT
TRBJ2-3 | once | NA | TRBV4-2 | CASNRDSANATQYF | TGTGCCAGCAACCGGGACTCGGCGAATGCTACGCAGTATTTT
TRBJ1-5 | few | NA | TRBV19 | CASSILPGQPQHF | TGTGCCAGTAGTATACTGCCGGGTCAGCCCCAGCATTTT
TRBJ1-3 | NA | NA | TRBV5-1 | CASSLAEGNTIYF | TGCGCCAGCAGCTTGGCCGAAGGAAACACCATATATTTT
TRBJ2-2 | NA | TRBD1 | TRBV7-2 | CASSLATGALLAGELFF | TGTGCCAGCAGCTTAGCGACAGGGGCCCTCCTCGCCGGGGAGCTGTTTTTT
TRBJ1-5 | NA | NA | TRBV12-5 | CASARDRFQPQHF | TGTGCTAGTGCCCGAGATAGGTTTCAGCCCCAGCATTTT
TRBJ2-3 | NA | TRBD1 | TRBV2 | CASSLDRGKMDTQYF | TGTGCCAGCAGTCTCGACAGGGGGAAGATGGATACGCAGTATTTT
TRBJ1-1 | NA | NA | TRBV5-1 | CASSVPLLASTEAFF | TGCGCCAGCAGCGTGCCCCTTTTGGCATCCACTGAAGCTTTCTTT
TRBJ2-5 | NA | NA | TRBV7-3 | CASSPGSAETQYF | TGTGCCAGCAGCCCAGGGTCAGCAGAGACCCAGTACTTC
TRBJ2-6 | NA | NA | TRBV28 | CASSLTTGANVLTF | TGTGCCAGCAGTTTAACGACCGGGGCCAACGTCCTGACTTTC